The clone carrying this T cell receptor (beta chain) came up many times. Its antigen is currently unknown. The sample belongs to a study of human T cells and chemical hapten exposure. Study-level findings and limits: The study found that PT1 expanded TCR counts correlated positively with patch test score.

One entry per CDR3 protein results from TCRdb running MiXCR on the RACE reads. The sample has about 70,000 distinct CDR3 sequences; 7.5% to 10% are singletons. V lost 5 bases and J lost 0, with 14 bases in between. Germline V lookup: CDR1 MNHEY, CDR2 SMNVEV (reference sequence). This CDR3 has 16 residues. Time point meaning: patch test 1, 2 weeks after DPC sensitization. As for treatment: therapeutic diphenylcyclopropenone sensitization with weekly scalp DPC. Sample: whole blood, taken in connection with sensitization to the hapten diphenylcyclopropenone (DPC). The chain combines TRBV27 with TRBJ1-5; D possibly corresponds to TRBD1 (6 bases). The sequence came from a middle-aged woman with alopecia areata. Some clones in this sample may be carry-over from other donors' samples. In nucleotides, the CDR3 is TGTGCCAGCAGTATACAGGGCCCATATAGCAATCAGCCCCAGCATTTT. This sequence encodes CASSIQGPYSNQPQHF.